Sequencing of this TCR beta chain was carried out in a study of blood T cell repertoires in COVID-19 (TCRdb year 2020). Context from the whole study: Collaborator samples came from the United States, Italy and Spain and covered acute and convalescent phases of COVID-19. The prospective study material was composed of cDNA or gDNA derived from T cells, B-cell-depleted T cells, or PBMCs. The dataset comprised deeply sampled blood TCRbeta repertoires from subjects exposed to, actively infected with, or recovered from COVID-19. The repertoires were made available in a free public database intended to serve as a resource for research on the immune response to SARS-CoV-2. Samples were obtained from the ongoing ImmuneRACE study (first 160 participants) and from 1,000 to 1,500 subjects provided by 6 global collaborators. A de-identified subject ID, COVID-19 status, age in years and sex were almost always included in the sample metadata. Where available, HLA class I and class II types were obtained from metadata supplied by the sample provider rather than from assay-based typing.

Including cysteine and phenylalanine, the CDR3 has 13 amino acids. Only the CDR3 part of the read is kept: 39 bases, read in frame from the first base. Based on the germline V gene, the CDR1 and CDR2 sequences are SGHAT and FQNNGV. V is clipped by 5 bases and J by 8 bases, and the sequence between their germline boundaries is 12 bases long. Here is what the overall study found, with its caveats: The quantity of clinical and demographic metadata differed by source and by participant and was supplied without curation.

Each collaborating institution followed its own protocols to collect whole blood in K2EDTA tubes. For TCRbeta analysis, collaborators shipped samples in one of three forms: frozen whole blood, isolated PBMCs, or DNA extracted from either of those sample types. Regarding this clone: The clone's antigen remains unknown. Base qualities are not at hand, and no much larger clone is one base apart.

TCRbeta CDR3 regions were amplified from genomic DNA using the immunoSEQ Assay, a bias-controlled multiplex PCR. Per the original workflow: Nucleated cell counts per sample were estimated from amplification of reference gene primers within the assay. To quantify the absolute abundance of each unique TCRbeta CDR3 rearrangement, sequence reads were collapsed and filtered. Productive Simpson clonality was computed per sample as the square root of Simpson's diversity index over productive rearrangements. TCRdb's version of the immuneACCESS table is confined to in-frame rearrangements and falls short of the full clone set. An unresolved V gene accounts for under half of the shortfall where checked; the remainder is of unknown origin. V, J and clone size reflect that table, while D and trimming were determined from the DNA. The sample table shows some 150,000 clones, and approximately 86% are seen once. Around 6.5% of the sample is in the top ten clones.

Sample: peripheral blood. This sequence originates from an elderly woman in a cohort sampled during active or convalescent COVID-19. The sequence is built from TRBV11-2 and TRBJ1-4, with the identity of the D gene unclear. Here is the DNA: TGTGCCAGCAGCGCCCTGGGAGCAGAAAAACTGTTTTTT. It codes for CASSALGAEKLFF.